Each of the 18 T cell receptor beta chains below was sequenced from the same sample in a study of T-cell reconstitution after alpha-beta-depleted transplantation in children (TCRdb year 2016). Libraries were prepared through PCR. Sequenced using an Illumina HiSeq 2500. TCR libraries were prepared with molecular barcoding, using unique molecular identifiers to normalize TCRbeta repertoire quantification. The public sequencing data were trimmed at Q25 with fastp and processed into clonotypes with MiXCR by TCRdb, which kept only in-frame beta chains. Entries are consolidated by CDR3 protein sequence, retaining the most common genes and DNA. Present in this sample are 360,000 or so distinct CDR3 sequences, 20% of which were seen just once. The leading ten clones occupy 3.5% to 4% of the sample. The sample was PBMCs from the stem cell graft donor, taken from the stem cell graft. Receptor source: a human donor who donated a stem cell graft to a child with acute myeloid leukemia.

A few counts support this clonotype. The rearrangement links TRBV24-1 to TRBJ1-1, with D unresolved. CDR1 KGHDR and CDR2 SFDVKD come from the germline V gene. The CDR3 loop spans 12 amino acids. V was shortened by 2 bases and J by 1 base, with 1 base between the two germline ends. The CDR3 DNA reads TGTGCCACCAGTGATTGGAACACTGAAGCTTTCTTT. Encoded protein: CATSDWNTEAFF.

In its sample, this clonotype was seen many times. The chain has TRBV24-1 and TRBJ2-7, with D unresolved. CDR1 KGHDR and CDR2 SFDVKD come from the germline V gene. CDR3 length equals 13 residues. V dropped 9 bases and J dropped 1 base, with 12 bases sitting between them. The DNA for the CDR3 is TGTGCCACCCAGAAGCAAGGATCCTACGAGCAGTACTTC. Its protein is CATQKQGSYEQYF.

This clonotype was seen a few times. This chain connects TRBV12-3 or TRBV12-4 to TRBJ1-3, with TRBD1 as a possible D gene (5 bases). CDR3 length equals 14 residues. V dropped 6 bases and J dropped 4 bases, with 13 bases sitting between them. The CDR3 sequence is CASRGAGVGNTIYF. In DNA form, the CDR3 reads TGTGCCAGCAGAGGGGCGGGGGTCGGAAACACCATATATTTT.

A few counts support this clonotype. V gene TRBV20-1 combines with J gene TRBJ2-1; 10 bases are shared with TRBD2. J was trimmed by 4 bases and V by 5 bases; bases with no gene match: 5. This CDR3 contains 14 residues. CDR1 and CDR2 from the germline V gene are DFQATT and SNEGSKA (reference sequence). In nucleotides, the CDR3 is TGCAGTGCTGTAAGCGGGAGGGATTACAATGAGCAGTTCTTC. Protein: CSAVSGRDYNEQFF.

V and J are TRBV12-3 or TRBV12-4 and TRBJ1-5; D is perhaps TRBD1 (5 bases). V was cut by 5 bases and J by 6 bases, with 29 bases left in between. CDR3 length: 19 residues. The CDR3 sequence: CASSRGVDRLSRGVQPQHF. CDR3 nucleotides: TGTGCCAGCAGTCGCGGCGTTGACAGACTAAGTCGGGGTGTTCAGCCCCAGCATTTT.

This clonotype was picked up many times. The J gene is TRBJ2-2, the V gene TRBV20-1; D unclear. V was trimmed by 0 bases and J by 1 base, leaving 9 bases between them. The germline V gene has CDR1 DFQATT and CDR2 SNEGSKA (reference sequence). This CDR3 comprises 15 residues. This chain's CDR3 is CSARDISLNTGELFF. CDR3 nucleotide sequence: TGCAGTGCTAGAGATATTTCACTGAACACCGGGGAGCTGTTTTTT.

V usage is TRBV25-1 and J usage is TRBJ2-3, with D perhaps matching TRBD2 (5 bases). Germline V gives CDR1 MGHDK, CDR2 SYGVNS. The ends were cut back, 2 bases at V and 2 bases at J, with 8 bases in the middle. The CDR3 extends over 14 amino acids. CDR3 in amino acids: CASSERTLTDTQYF. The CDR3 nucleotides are TGTGCCAGCAGTGAACGGACTCTCACAGATACGCAGTATTTT.

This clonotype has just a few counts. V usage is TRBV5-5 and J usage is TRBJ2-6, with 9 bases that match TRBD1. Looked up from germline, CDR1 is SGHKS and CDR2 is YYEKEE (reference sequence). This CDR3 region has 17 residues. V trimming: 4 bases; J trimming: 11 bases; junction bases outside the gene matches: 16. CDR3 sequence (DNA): TGTGCCAGCAGCCCCCCTCGTGTAGGGACAGGGACTGACGTCCTGACTTTC. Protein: CASSPPRVGTGTDVLTF.

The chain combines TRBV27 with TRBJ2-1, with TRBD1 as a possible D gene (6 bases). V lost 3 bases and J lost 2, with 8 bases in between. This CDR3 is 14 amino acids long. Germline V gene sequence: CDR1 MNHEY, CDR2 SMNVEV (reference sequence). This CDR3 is CASSFRDTYNEQFF. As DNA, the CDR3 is TGTGCCAGCAGTTTTCGGGACACCTACAATGAGCAGTTCTTC.

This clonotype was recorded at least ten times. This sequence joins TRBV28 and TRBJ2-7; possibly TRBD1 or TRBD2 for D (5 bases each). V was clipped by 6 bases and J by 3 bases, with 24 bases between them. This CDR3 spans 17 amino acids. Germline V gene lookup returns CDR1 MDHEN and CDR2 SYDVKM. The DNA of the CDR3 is TGTGCCAGCAGGCTGACTCCAGGAGCTTCGGGGCACTACGAGCAGTACTTC. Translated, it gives CASRLTPGASGHYEQYF.

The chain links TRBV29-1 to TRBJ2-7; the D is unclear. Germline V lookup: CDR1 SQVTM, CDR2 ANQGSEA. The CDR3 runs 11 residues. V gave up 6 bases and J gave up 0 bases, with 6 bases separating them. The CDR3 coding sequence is TGCAGCGTGGGTCACTCCTACGAGCAGTACTTC. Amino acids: CSVGHSYEQYF.

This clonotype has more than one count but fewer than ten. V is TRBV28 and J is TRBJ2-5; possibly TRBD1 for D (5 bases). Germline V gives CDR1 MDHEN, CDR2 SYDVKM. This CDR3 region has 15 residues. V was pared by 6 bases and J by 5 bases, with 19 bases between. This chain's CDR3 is CASSPAPRQSETQYF. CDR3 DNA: TGTGCCAGCAGCCCCGCCCCACGACAGTCCGAGACCCAGTACTTC.

This chain's CDR3 is CASSSGEGTTAADEQFF. The CDR3 nucleotides are TGTGCCAGCAGCTCAGGAGAAGGGACCACCGCGGCGGATGAGCAGTTCTTC. The chain joins TRBV5-5 to TRBJ2-1; D may match TRBD1 or TRBD2 (5 bases each). V was pared by 3 bases and J by 8 bases, with 24 bases between. The CDR3 runs to 17 residues. Germline CDR1 and CDR2: SGHKS and YYEKEE (reference sequence).

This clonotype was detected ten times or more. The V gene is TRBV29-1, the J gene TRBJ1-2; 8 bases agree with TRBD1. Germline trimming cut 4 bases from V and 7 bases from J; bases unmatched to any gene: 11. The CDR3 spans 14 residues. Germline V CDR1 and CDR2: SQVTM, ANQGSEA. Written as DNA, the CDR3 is TGCAGCGTTGGCTATGGACAGGGATTTGGTGGCTACACCTTC. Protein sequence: CSVGYGQGFGGYTF.

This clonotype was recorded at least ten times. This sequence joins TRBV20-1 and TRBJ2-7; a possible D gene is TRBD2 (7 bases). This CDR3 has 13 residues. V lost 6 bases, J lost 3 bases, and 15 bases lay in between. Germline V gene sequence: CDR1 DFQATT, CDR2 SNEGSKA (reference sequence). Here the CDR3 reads CSAPFGGLYEQYF. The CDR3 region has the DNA TGCAGTGCCCCGTTCGGGGGGCTCTACGAGCAGTACTTC.

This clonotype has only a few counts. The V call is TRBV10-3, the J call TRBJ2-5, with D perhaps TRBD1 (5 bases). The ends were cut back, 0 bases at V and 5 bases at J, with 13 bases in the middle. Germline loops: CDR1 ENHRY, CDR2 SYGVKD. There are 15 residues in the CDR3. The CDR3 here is CAISESRTPFETQYF. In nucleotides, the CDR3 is TGTGCCATCAGTGAGTCGAGGACACCTTTCGAGACCCAGTACTTC.

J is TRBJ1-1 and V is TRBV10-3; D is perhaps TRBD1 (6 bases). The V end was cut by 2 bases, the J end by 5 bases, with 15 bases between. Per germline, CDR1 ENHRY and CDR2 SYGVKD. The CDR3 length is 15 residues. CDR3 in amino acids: CAISEALQGRTEAFF. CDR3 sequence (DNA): TGTGCCATCAGTGAGGCACTGCAGGGGCGAACTGAAGCTTTCTTT.

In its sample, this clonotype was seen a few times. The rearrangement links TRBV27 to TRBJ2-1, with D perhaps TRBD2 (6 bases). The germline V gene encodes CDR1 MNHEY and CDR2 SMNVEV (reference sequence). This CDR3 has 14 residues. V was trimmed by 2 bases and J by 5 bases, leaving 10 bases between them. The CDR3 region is CASSLVAEDNEQFF. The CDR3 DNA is TGTGCCAGCAGTTTAGTAGCGGAGGACAATGAGCAGTTCTTC.